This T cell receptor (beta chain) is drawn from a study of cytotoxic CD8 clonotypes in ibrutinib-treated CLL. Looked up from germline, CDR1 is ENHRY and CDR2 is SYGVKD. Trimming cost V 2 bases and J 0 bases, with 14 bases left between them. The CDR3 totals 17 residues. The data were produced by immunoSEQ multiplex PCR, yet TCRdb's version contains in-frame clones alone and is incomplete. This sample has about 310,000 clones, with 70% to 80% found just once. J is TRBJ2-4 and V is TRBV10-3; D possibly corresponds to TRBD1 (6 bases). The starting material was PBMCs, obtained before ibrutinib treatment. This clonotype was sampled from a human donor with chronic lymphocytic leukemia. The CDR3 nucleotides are TGTGCCATCAGTGAGCCAACCCGGGACATAGCCAAAAACATTCAGTACTTC. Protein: CAISEPTRDIAKNIQYF.